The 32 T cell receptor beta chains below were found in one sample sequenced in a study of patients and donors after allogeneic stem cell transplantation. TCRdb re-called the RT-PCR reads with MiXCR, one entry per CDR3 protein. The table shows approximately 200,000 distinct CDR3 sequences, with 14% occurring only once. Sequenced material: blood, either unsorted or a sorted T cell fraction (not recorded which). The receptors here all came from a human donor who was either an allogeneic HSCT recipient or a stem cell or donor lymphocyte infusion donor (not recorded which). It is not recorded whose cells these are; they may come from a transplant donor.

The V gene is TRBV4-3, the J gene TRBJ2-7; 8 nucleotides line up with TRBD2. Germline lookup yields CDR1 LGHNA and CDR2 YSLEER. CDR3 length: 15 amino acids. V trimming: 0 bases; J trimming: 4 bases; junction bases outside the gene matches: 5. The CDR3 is CASSQEEGTSYEQYF. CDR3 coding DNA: TGCGCCAGCAGCCAAGAAGAGGGGACTAGTTACGAGCAGTACTTC.

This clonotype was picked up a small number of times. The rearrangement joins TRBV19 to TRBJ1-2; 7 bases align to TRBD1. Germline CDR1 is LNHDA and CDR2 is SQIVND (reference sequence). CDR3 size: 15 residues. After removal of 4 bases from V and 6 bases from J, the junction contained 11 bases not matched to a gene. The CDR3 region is CASSTSGTVADGYTF. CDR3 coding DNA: TGTGCCAGTAGTACATCCGGGACAGTCGCCGATGGCTACACCTTC.

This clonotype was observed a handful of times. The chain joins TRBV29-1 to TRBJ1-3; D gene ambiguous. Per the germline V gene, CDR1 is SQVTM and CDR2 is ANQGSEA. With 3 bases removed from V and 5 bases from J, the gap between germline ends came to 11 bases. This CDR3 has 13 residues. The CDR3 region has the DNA TGCAGCGTTGAGGGCGTACCTCGAAACACCATATATTTT. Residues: CSVEGVPRNTIYF.

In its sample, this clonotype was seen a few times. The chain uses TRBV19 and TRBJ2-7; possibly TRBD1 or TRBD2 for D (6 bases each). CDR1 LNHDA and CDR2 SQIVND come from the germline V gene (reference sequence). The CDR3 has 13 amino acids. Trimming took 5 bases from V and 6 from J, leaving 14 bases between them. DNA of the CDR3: TGTGCCAGTAGTCCACGGGGGCCTGGCGAGCAGTACTTC. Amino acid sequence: CASSPRGPGEQYF. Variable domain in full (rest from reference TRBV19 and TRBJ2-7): DGGITQSPKYLFRKEGQNVTLSCEQNLNHDAMYWYRQDPGQGLRLIYYSQIVNDFQKGDIAEGYSVSREKKESFPLTVTSAQKNPTAFYLCASSPRGPGEQYFGPGTRLTVT.

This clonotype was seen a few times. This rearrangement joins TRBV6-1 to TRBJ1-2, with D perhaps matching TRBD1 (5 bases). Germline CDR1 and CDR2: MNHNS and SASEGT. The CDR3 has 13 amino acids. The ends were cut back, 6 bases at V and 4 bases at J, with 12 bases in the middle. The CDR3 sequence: CASSARGFYGYTF. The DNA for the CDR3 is TGTGCCAGCAGCGCGAGGGGCTTCTATGGCTACACCTTC.

Here the CDR3 DNA reads TGTGCCAGTAGTATAGATCAGGGAAGGACTGAAGCTTTCTTT. Amino acids: CASSIDQGRTEAFF. The rearrangement joins TRBV19 to TRBJ1-1, with TRBD1 as a possible D gene (5 bases). CDR1 and CDR2 from the germline V gene are LNHDA and SQIVND (reference sequence). The CDR3 runs to 14 residues. Trimming took 0 bases from V and 5 from J, leaving 10 bases between them.

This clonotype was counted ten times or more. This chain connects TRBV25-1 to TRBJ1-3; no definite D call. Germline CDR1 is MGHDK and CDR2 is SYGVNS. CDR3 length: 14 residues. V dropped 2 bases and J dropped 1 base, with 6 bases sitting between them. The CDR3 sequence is CASSEEKSGNTIYF. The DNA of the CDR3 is TGTGCCAGCAGTGAAGAGAAGTCTGGAAACACCATATATTTT.

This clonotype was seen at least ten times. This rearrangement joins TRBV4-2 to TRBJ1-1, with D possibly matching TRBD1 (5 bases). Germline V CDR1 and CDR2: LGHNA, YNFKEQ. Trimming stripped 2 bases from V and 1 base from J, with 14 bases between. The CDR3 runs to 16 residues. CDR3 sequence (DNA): TGTGCCAGCAGCCAAAAAAAGGGACCGTCGAACACTGAAGCTTTCTTT. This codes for CASSQKKGPSNTEAFF.

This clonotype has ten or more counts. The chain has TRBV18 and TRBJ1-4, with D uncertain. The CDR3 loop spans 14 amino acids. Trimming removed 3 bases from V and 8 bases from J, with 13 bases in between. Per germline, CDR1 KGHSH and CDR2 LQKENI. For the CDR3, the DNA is TGTGCCAGCTCACCGGGTCCGGGCTTCGAAAAACTGTTTTTT. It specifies CASSPGPGFEKLFF. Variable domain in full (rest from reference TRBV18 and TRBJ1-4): NAGVMQNPRHLVRRRGQEARLRCSPMKGHSHVYWYRQLPEEGLKFMVYLQKENIIDESGMPKERFSAEFPKEGPSILRIQQVVRGDSAAYFCASSPGPGFEKLFFGSGTQLSVL.

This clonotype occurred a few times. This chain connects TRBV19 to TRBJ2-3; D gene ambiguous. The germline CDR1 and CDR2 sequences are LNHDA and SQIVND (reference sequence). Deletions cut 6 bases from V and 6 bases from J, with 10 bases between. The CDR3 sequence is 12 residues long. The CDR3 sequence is CASSPSADTQYF. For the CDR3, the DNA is TGTGCCAGTAGCCCGAGTGCGGATACGCAGTATTTT.

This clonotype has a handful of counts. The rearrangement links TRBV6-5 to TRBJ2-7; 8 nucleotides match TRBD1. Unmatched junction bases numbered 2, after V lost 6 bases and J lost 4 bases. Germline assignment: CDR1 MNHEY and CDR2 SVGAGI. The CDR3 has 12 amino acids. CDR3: CASRDRVYEQYF. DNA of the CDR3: TGTGCCAGCAGGGACAGGGTTTACGAGCAGTACTTC.

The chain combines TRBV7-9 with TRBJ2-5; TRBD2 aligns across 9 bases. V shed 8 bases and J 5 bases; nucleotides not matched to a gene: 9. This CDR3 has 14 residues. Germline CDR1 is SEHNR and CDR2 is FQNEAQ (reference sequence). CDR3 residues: CASLVAGEWETQYF. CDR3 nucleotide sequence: TGTGCCAGCCTCGTAGCGGGAGAATGGGAGACCCAGTACTTC.

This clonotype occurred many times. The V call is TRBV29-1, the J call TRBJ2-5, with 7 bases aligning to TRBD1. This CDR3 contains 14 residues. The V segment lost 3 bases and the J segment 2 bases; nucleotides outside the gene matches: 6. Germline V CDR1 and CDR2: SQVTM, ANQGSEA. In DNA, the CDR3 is TGCAGCGTTGATCCAGGGGGAAGGCAAGAGACCCAGTACTTC. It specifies CSVDPGGRQETQYF. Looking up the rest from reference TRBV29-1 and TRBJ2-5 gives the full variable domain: SAVISQKPSRDICQRGTSLTIQCQVDSQVTMMFWYRQQPGQSLTLIATANQGSEATYESGFVIDKFPISRPNLTFSTLTVSNMSPEDSSIYLCSVDPGGRQETQYFGPGTRLLVL.

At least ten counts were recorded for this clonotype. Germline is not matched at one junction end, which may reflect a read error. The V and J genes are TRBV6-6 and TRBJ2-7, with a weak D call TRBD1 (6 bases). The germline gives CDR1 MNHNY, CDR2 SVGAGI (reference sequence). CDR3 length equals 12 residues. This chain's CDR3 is CASSYDNNRALF. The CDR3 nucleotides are TGTGCCAGCAGTTATGATAACAACAGGGCTTTGTTC.

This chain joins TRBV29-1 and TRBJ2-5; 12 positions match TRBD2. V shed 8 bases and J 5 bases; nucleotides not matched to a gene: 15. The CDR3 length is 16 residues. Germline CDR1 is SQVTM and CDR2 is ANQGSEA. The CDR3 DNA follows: TGCAGCTCCAAGTCAGGACTAGCGGGATCCAGGGAGACCCAGTACTTC. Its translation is CSSKSGLAGSRETQYF. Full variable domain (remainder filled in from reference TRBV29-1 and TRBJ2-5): SAVISQKPSRDICQRGTSLTIQCQVDSQVTMMFWYRQQPGQSLTLIATANQGSEATYESGFVIDKFPISRPNLTFSTLTVSNMSPEDSSIYLCSSKSGLAGSRETQYFGPGTRLLVL.

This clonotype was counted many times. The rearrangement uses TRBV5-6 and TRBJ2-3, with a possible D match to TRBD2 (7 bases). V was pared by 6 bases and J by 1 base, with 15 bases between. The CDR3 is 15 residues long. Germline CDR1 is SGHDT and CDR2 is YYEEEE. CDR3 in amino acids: CASTSGGSRTDTQYF. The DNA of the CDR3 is TGTGCCAGCACCTCGGGGGGCTCGCGCACAGATACGCAGTATTTT.

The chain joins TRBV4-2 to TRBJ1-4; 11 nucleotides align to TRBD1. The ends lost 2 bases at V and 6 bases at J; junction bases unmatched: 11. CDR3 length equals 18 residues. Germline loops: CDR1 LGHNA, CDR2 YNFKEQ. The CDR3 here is CASSQPRTGGAFYEKLFF. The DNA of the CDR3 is TGTGCCAGCAGCCAACCCAGGACAGGGGGCGCATTTTATGAAAAACTGTTTTTT.

The CDR3 coding sequence is TGTGCCAGCAGCCTAGCGGGACTGCAAAGCTCCTACGAGCAGTACTTC. This translates into CASSLAGLQSSYEQYF. V is TRBV4-2 and J is TRBJ2-7; 8 bases agree with TRBD2. Germline V lookup: CDR1 LGHNA, CDR2 YNFKEQ. This CDR3 has 16 residues. V dropped 4 bases and J dropped 0; count of bases not matched to a gene: 8.

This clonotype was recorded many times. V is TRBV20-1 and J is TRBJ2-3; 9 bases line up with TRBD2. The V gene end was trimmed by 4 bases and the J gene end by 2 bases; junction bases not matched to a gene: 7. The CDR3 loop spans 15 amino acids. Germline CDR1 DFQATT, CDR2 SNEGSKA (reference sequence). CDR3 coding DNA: TGCAGTGCTATCGCTAGCGGGGTAAACACAGATACGCAGTATTTT. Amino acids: CSAIASGVNTDTQYF.

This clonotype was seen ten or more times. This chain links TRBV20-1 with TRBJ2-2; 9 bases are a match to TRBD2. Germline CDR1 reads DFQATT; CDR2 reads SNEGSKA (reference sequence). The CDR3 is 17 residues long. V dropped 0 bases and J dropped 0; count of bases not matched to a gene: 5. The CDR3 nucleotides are TGCAGTGCTAGAGACCCTAGCGGGACAACGAACACCGGGGAGCTGTTTTTT. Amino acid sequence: CSARDPSGTTNTGELFF.

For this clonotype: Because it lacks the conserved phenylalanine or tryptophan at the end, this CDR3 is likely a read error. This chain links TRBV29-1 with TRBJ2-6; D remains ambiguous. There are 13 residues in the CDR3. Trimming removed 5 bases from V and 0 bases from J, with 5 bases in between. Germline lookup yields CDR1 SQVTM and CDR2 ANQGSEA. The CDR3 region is CSVRISGANVLTI. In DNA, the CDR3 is TGCAGCGTTAGGATCTCTGGGGCCAACGTCCTGACTATC.

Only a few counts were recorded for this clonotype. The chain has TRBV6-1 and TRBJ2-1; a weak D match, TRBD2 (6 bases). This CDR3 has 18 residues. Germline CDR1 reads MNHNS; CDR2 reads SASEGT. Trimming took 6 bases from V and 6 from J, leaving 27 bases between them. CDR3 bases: TGTGCCAGCAGCTATTGGGGTATCGCCGGGAGTCGCGGCAATGAGCAGTTCTTC. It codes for CASSYWGIAGSRGNEQFF.

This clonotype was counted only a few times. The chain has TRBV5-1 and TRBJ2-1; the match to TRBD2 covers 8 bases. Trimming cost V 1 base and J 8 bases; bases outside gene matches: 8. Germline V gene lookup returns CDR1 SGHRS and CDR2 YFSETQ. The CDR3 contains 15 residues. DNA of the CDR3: TGCGCCAGCAGCTTGTCGGGGGGGCCCTCCGATGAGCAGTTCTTC. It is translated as CASSLSGGPSDEQFF.

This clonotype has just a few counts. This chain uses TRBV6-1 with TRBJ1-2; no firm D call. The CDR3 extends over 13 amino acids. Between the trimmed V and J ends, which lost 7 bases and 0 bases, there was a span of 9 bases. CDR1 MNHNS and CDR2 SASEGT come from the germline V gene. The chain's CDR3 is CASKINPNYGYTF. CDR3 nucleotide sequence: TGTGCCAGCAAGATAAATCCTAACTATGGCTACACCTTC.

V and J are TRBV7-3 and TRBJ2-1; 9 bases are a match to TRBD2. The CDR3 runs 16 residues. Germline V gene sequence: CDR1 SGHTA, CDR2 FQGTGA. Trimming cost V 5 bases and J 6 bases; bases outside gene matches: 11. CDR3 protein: CASSPRAGGRGNEQFF. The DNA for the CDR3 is TGTGCCAGCAGCCCCAGGGCGGGGGGGCGTGGCAATGAGCAGTTCTTC.

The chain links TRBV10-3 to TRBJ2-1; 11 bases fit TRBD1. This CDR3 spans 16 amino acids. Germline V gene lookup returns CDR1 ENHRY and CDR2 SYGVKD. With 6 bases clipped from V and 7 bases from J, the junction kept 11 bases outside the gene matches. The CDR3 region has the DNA TGTGCCATCAGACGGGACCGGGACAGGGGGGGAAATGAGCAGTTCTTC. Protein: CAIRRDRDRGGNEQFF.

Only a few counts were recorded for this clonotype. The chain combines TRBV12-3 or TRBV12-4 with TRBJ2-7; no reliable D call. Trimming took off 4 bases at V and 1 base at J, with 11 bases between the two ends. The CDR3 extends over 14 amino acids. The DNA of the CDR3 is TGTGCCAGCAGTTACGACGCAGGTTCCTACGAGCAGTACTTC. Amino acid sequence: CASSYDAGSYEQYF.

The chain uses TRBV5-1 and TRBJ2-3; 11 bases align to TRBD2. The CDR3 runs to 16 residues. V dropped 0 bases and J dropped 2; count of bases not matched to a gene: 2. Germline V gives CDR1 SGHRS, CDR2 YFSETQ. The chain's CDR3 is CASSLVSGRATDTQYF. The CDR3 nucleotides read TGCGCCAGCAGCTTGGTTAGCGGGAGGGCCACAGATACGCAGTATTTT.

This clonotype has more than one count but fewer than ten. The DNA of the CDR3 is TGCAGTGCTAGAGATCAGGGATACTATGGCTACACCTTC. It is translated as CSARDQGYYGYTF. This chain joins TRBV20-1 and TRBJ1-2; tentative D call: TRBD1 (5 bases). The V end lost 0 bases, the J end lost 3 bases, and 8 bases lay between the germline ends. Germline CDR1 and CDR2: DFQATT and SNEGSKA (reference sequence). The CDR3 runs 13 residues.

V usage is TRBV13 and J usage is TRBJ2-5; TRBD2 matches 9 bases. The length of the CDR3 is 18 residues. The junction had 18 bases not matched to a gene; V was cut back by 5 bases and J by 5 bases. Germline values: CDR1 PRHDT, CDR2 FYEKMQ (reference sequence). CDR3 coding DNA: TGTGCCAGCAGCCGAGGCGTTGGACTAGCGCGGGCGGGGGAGACCCAGTACTTC. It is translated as CASSRGVGLARAGETQYF.

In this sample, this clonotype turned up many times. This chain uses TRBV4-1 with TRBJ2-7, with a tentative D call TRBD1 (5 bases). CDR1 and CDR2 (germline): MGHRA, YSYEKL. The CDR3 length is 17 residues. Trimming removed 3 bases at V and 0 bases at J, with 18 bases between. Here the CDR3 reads CASSHEDPRGRSYEQYF. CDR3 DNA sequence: TGCGCCAGCAGCCATGAGGACCCTAGGGGTCGCTCCTACGAGCAGTACTTC.

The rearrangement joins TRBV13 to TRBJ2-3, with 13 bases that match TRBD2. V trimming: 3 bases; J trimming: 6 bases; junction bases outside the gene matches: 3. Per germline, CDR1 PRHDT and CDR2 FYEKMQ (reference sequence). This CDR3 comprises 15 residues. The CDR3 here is CASSFRTSGSDTQYF. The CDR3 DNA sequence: TGTGCCAGCAGCTTCCGGACTAGCGGGAGTGATACGCAGTATTTT.